This T cell receptor (beta chain) was profiled in a study of blood T cell repertoires in COVID-19 (dated by TCRdb to about 2020). Concerning the study at large: Samples covering the acute and convalescent phases of COVID-19 were provided by collaborators in the United States, Italy and Spain. The prospective study material was composed of cDNA or gDNA derived from T cells, B-cell-depleted T cells, or PBMCs. Subjects who had been exposed to COVID-19, were actively infected with it, or had recovered from it provided the deeply sampled blood TCRbeta repertoires that made up the dataset. The repertoires were released in a freely available public database meant as a resource for research on the immune response to SARS-CoV-2. The samples were drawn from the first 160 participants of the ongoing ImmuneRACE study and from 950 to 1,500 subjects provided by 6 global collaborators. A de-identified subject ID, COVID-19 status, age in years and sex were almost always included in the sample metadata. Where available, HLA class I and class II types were obtained from metadata supplied by the sample provider rather than from assay-based typing. Study-wide conclusions, independent of this receptor: The quantity of clinical and demographic metadata differed by source and by participant and was supplied without curation.

Collaborating institutions collected whole blood in K2EDTA tubes following their own protocols. For TCRbeta analysis, collaborators shipped samples in one of three forms: frozen whole blood, isolated PBMCs, or DNA extracted from either of those sample types. TCRbeta CDR3 regions were amplified from genomic DNA by means of the immunoSEQ Assay, a bias-controlled multiplex PCR. Regarding the original processing steps: The number of nucleated cells in each sample was estimated by amplification of reference gene primers within the assay. Sequence reads were collapsed and filtered to measure the absolute abundance of every unique TCRbeta CDR3 rearrangement. Productive Simpson clonality was computed per sample as the square root of Simpson's diversity index over productive rearrangements. TCRdb's version of the immuneACCESS table is confined to in-frame rearrangements and falls short of the full clone set. An unresolved V gene accounts for under half of the shortfall where checked; the remainder is of unknown origin. The V and J calls and clone size were taken over from that table, and D and trimming were inferred from the DNA. The sample table holds roughly 140,000 clones, of which 90% were seen once. The ten largest clones capture 9.5% to 11% of the sample.

Measured from the cysteine to the phenylalanine, the CDR3 is 16 residues long. Of the read, only the CDR3 DNA is kept; its 48 bases are in frame from base 1. Germline trimming: 0 bases from V, 5 bases from J; junction bases outside gene matches: 10. The germline V gene sets CDR1 to SGHRS and CDR2 to YFSETQ. A remark on this clone: This receptor's antigen is unknown. No much larger clone exists at a distance of one base, and base qualities are not known.

The receptor was isolated from a woman at least 80 years old with acute or convalescent COVID-19. Here the chain combines TRBV5-1 and TRBJ1-1; TRBD1 agrees with 7 junctional bases. Material for sequencing was peripheral blood. The nucleotide sequence is TGCGCCAGCAGCTTGGTGGAGGGGGCGCTCGGGACTGAAGCTTTCTTT. Its amino acids are CASSLVEGALGTEAFF.